The 31 T cell receptor beta chains given below trace back to one sample, sequenced in a study of blood T cell repertoires in COVID-19. TCRdb's table, derived via immunoSEQ multiplex PCR, lists solely in-frame clones and lacks some. The profile shows roughly 200,000 clones, 90% of them singletons. The source material was peripheral blood. The receptors here all came from a man in his forties or fifties with acute or convalescent COVID-19.

The rearrangement links TRBV14 to TRBJ2-2; TRBD1 matches at 8 bases. The trim removed 6 bases at V and 2 bases at J, leaving 8 bases unmatched. The germline gives CDR1 SGHDN, CDR2 FVKESK. CDR3 size: 16 residues. The CDR3 DNA reads as TGTGCCAGCAGTTACCAGACAGGGGCTAACACCGGGGAGCTGTTTTTT. Its translation: CASSYQTGANTGELFF.

The chain joins TRBV5-4 to TRBJ2-2; D not resolved. The V gene's germline CDR1 is SGHNT and CDR2 YYREEE (reference sequence). CDR3 length: 14 amino acids. The V gene lost 3 bases and the J gene lost 1 base, with 7 bases spanning the gap. The CDR3 DNA reads as TGTGCCAGCAGCTCGTCAGGGAACACCGGGGAGCTGTTTTTT. Translating gives CASSSSGNTGELFF.

The chain couples TRBV28 to TRBJ1-1; weak D call: TRBD1 (5 bases). The germline V gene encodes CDR1 MDHEN and CDR2 SYDVKM. The CDR3 extends over 13 amino acids. V was trimmed by 10 bases and J by 4 bases, leaving 16 bases between them. CDR3 sequence: CAIRGKVPTEAFF. CDR3 DNA sequence: TGTGCCATCCGGGGGAAGGTTCCCACTGAAGCTTTCTTT.

The DNA of the CDR3 is TGTGCCAGCAGCCCTTTTGGGACACTCCGCACAGATACGCAGTATTTT. Translation gives CASSPFGTLRTDTQYF. This chain joins TRBV7-3 and TRBJ2-3, with D possibly TRBD1 on 6 matching bases. The germline V gene has CDR1 SGHTA and CDR2 FQGTGA. Trimming stripped 5 bases from V and 1 base from J, with 16 bases between. There are 16 residues in the CDR3.

The chain links TRBV5-1 to TRBJ2-5; TRBD1 aligns across 7 bases. V trimming: 4 bases; J trimming: 0 bases; junction bases outside the gene matches: 6. The CDR3 contains 15 residues. CDR1 and CDR2 (germline): SGHRS, YFSETQ. CDR3 amino acids: CASSPFDRDQETQYF. CDR3 sequence (DNA): TGCGCCAGCAGCCCATTCGACAGGGACCAAGAGACCCAGTACTTC.

DNA of the CDR3: TGTGCCAGCAGCTTGCTGGGGGGTTTGATGGCCAAAAACATTCAGTACTTC. Encoded protein: CASSLLGGLMAKNIQYF. J is TRBJ2-4 and V is TRBV7-2; the D gene is possibly TRBD2 (6 bases). The germline V gene has CDR1 SGHTA and CDR2 FQGNSA. The CDR3 extends over 17 amino acids. V was clipped by 3 bases and J by 1 base, with 16 bases between them.

The chain recombines TRBV28 with TRBJ1-5; 7 bases agree with TRBD1. V lost 9 bases to trimming and J lost 4 bases; unmatched junction nucleotides: 6. Germline V gives CDR1 MDHEN, CDR2 SYDVKM. The CDR3 consists of 13 residues. Here the CDR3 DNA reads TGTGCCAGTACGGGACAGCAGAATCAGCCCCAGCATTTT. As protein: CASTGQQNQPQHF.

The chain is built from TRBV28 and TRBJ1-5; 7 nucleotides agree with TRBD1. This CDR3 spans 15 amino acids. V shed 5 bases and J 7 bases; nucleotides not matched to a gene: 11. The germline V gene has CDR1 MDHEN and CDR2 SYDVKM. The CDR3 DNA is TGTGCCAGCAGTCAACAGACAGGGAGTGGCCAGCCCCAGCATTTT. Amino acid sequence: CASSQQTGSGQPQHF. Full variable domain (remainder filled in from reference TRBV28 and TRBJ1-5): DVKVTQSSRYLVKRTGEKVFLECVQDMDHENMFWYRQDPGLGLRLIYFSYDVKMKEKGDIPEGYSVSREKKERFSLILESASTNQTSMYLCASSQQTGSGQPQHFGDGTRLSIL.

This clone was seen just once. The gene calls are TRBV6-2 or TRBV6-3 and TRBJ2-1; 7 bases are shared with TRBD2. CDR1 and CDR2 (germline): MNHEY, SVGEGT. This CDR3 is built from 17 residues. V lost 5 bases to trimming and J lost 4 bases; unmatched junction nucleotides: 14. The CDR3 region is CASSQRGGSLPYNEQFF. DNA of the CDR3: TGTGCCAGCAGTCAACGTGGCGGGAGTCTGCCTTACAATGAGCAGTTCTTC.

The gene calls are TRBV19 and TRBJ2-1, with 10 positions matching TRBD2. Germline CDR1 LNHDA, CDR2 SQIVND (reference sequence). The CDR3 extends over 16 amino acids. V shed 8 bases, J shed 4 bases, and the junction held 11 bases outside the gene matches. CDR3 loop: CASGAPLAGAYNEQFF. The CDR3 DNA is TGTGCCAGTGGGGCCCCCCTAGCGGGGGCTTACAATGAGCAGTTCTTC.

The V and J genes are TRBV7-8 and TRBJ2-7; 7 nucleotides agree with TRBD1. Looked up from germline, CDR1 is SGHVS and CDR2 is FQNEAQ. Trimming removed 1 base from V and 5 bases from J; junction bases left unmatched: 8. The length of the CDR3 is 15 residues. This CDR3 reads CASSLGQGVWHEQYV. In DNA form, the CDR3 reads TGTGCCAGCAGCTTAGGCCAGGGGGTTTGGCACGAGCAGTACGTC.

This chain joins TRBV7-9 and TRBJ1-5; D ambiguous. V gave up 6 bases and J gave up 5 bases, with 14 bases separating them. The CDR3 covers 14 residues. The germline V gene has CDR1 SEHNR and CDR2 FQNEAQ (reference sequence). CDR3 bases: TGTGCCAGCAGGCCCCAGGATTCGGATCAGCCCCAGCATTTT. Translation: CASRPQDSDQPQHF.

The V call is TRBV7-2, the J call TRBJ1-1; D might be TRBD1 (5 bases). Trimming removed 3 bases at V and 8 bases at J, with 16 bases between. CDR3 length: 14 amino acids. Germline V gene lookup returns CDR1 SGHTA and CDR2 FQGNSA. The CDR3 DNA is TGTGCCAGCAGCTTGGTGGGGGGTGGAACAGAAGCTTTCTTT. It codes for CASSLVGGGTEAFF.

The chain joins TRBV5-5 to TRBJ1-3; 7 nucleotides line up with TRBD1. This CDR3 has 16 residues. Per the germline V gene, CDR1 is SGHKS and CDR2 is YYEKEE (reference sequence). V lost 3 bases and J lost 0; bases outside the gene matches: 6. The CDR3 sequence: CASSWPPGGSGNTIYF. CDR3 nucleotides: TGTGCCAGCAGCTGGCCCCCAGGGGGCTCTGGAAACACCATATATTTT.

This clone showed up just once. The chain uses TRBV27 and TRBJ2-1, with TRBD2 identical over 11 bases. V shed 2 bases and J 4 bases; nucleotides not matched to a gene: 7. This CDR3 region has 17 residues. The germline CDR1 and CDR2 sequences are MNHEY and SMNVEV (reference sequence). Written as DNA, the CDR3 is TGTGCCAGCAGTTTACCTAGACTAGCGGGGTCTTACAATGAGCAGTTCTTC. Translation: CASSLPRLAGSYNEQFF.

This clone was recorded only once. This chain links TRBV21-1 with TRBJ2-7; the table's D call TRBD2 went unverified against the DNA. TRBV21-1 constitutes a pseudogene. The CDR3 sequence is 14 residues long. CDR3 in DNA: TGTGCCAGCAGCCAGGGTAGCGGGAGGCCAGCGCAGTACTTC. It specifies CASSQGSGRPAQYF.

The chain carries TRBV27 and TRBJ2-2; 8 bases line up with TRBD2. In germline, CDR1 is MNHEY, CDR2 SMNVEV (reference sequence). V lost 3 bases to trimming and J lost 5 bases; unmatched junction nucleotides: 11. The CDR3 is 17 residues long. The CDR3 DNA sequence: TGTGCCAGCAGTTTCGGCGCCCGGGGGGGGATTACCGGGGAGCTGTTTTTT. Translated: CASSFGARGGITGELFF.

V gene TRBV7-2 combines with J gene TRBJ2-1; the match to TRBD2 covers 9 bases. Germline V gene sequence: CDR1 SGHTA, CDR2 FQGNSA. This CDR3 comprises 15 residues. J gave up 5 bases and V 5 bases, and 7 bases lay outside the gene matches. The CDR3 is CASSDGLATHNEQFF. The CDR3 DNA sequence: TGTGCCAGCAGCGATGGACTAGCGACCCACAATGAGCAGTTCTTC.

This clone was observed a single time. The CDR3 nucleotides are TGTGCCAGCAGCTTAGACGGGAGCTATGGCAAGTGGGGTGAGCAGTACTTC. It translates to CASSLDGSYGKWGEQYF. This chain joins TRBV7-2 and TRBJ2-7, with D perhaps TRBD2 (6 bases). The CDR3 runs to 17 residues. Germline V gene data show CDR1 as SGHTA and CDR2 as FQGNSA. Trimming took off 1 base at V and 7 bases at J, with 23 bases between the two ends.

A remark on this clone: In the same sample, other DNA sequences code for this CDR3. V is TRBV19 and J is TRBJ2-3; 7 nucleotides align to TRBD1. Germline loops: CDR1 LNHDA, CDR2 SQIVND (reference sequence). The CDR3 spans 14 residues. Trimming took 6 bases from V and 2 from J; bases not matched to a gene: 5. CDR3 residues: CASSTGQATDTQYF. The CDR3 nucleotides read TGTGCCAGTAGCACCGGACAGGCCACAGATACGCAGTATTTT.

V is TRBV9 and J is TRBJ2-2; D not resolved. CDR1 is SGDLS and CDR2 is YYNGEE in the germline V gene. The V gene lost 4 bases and the J gene lost 0 bases, with 7 bases spanning the gap. The CDR3 spans 14 residues. The CDR3 protein is CASSRASNTGELFF. CDR3 nucleotide sequence: TGTGCCAGCAGCCGAGCATCGAACACCGGGGAGCTGTTTTTT.

CDR3 nucleotide sequence: TGTGCCACCAGCATTTACAGGTTAACAACTAATGAAAAACTGTTTTTT. It yields the protein CATSIYRLTTNEKLFF. The chain is built from TRBV15 and TRBJ1-4; possible D gene TRBD1, 5 bases. The germline CDR1 and CDR2 sequences are LNHNV and YYDKDF (reference sequence). This CDR3 spans 16 amino acids. V was shortened by 4 bases and J by 0 bases, with 12 bases between the two germline ends. Variable domain in full (rest from reference TRBV15 and TRBJ1-4): DAMVIQNPRYQVTQFGKPVTLSCSQTLNHNVMYWYQQKSSQAPKLLFHYYDKDFNNEADTPDNFQSRRPNTSFCFLDIRSPGLGDTAMYLCATSIYRLTTNEKLFFGSGTQLSVL.

The chain joins TRBV5-1 to TRBJ1-1; D not certain. The V gene's germline CDR1 is SGHRS and CDR2 YFSETQ. V lost 1 base to trimming and J lost 0 bases, with 7 bases between them. The CDR3 has 14 residues. This CDR3 is CASSLKVVNTEAFF. In DNA form, the CDR3 reads TGCGCCAGCAGCTTGAAAGTAGTGAACACTGAAGCTTTCTTT.

The chain uses TRBV6-5 and TRBJ1-1, with D possibly being TRBD1 (5 bases). V dropped 0 bases and J dropped 5 bases, with 16 bases sitting between them. There are 16 residues in the CDR3. From germline, CDR1 is MNHEY and CDR2 SVGAGI. The CDR3 here is CASSYSSPGVGTEAFF. The CDR3 nucleotides are TGTGCCAGCAGTTACTCTAGTCCGGGGGTCGGAACTGAAGCTTTCTTT.

The chain uses TRBV6-2 or TRBV6-3 and TRBJ1-1, with a possible D match to TRBD1 (6 bases). This CDR3 is built from 14 residues. V lost 2 bases and J lost 8, with 15 bases in between. In germline, CDR1 is MNHEY, CDR2 SVGEGT. In DNA form, the CDR3 reads TGTGCCAGCAGTTACCGTTCGACAGGTGGAGAAGCTTTCTTT. It specifies CASSYRSTGGEAFF.

The chain has TRBV6-2 or TRBV6-3 and TRBJ2-1; 7 nucleotides align to TRBD2. Unmatched junction bases numbered 4, after V lost 2 bases and J lost 9 bases. The V gene's germline CDR1 is MNHEY and CDR2 SVGEGT. CDR3 size: 13 residues. This CDR3 is CASSYGRGSEQFF. CDR3 nucleotides: TGTGCCAGCAGTTACGGGCGGGGGAGTGAGCAGTTCTTC.

This chain joins TRBV19 and TRBJ2-5, with 15 bases aligning to TRBD2. CDR1 LNHDA and CDR2 SQIVND come from the germline V gene (reference sequence). This CDR3 region has 15 residues. J was trimmed by 6 bases and V by 5 bases; bases with no gene match: 4. The CDR3 DNA sequence: TGTGCCAGTAGTGAAGGGACTAGCGGGGGGAAGACCCAGTACTTC. Translating it yields CASSEGTSGGKTQYF. Full variable domain (outside the CDR3, taken from reference TRBV19 and TRBJ2-5): DGGITQSPKYLFRKEGQNVTLSCEQNLNHDAMYWYRQDPGQGLRLIYYSQIVNDFQKGDIAEGYSVSREKKESFPLTVTSAQKNPTAFYLCASSEGTSGGKTQYFGPGTRLLVL.

The table lists this clone with a count of one. V gene TRBV6-1 combines with J gene TRBJ1-3, with 7 bases lining up with TRBD1. This CDR3 spans 17 amino acids. The V segment lost 1 base and the J segment 0 bases; nucleotides outside the gene matches: 6. Germline CDR1 and CDR2: MNHNS and SASEGT. The CDR3 here is CASSEVGQTSSGNTIYF. The CDR3 DNA follows: TGTGCCAGCAGTGAAGTGGGACAGACGAGCTCTGGAAACACCATATATTTT.

V gene TRBV27 combines with J gene TRBJ1-2, with 9 bases lining up with TRBD1. The V gene's germline CDR1 is MNHEY and CDR2 SMNVEV (reference sequence). This CDR3 spans 15 amino acids. Trimming cost V 2 bases and J 6 bases; bases outside gene matches: 7. The DNA of the CDR3 is TGTGCCAGCAGTTTAACAGGGGGCATGCGGCATGGCTACACCTTC. Translation: CASSLTGGMRHGYTF.

The chain combines TRBV30 with TRBJ1-4; TRBD1 might be the D (6 bases). CDR1 GTSNPN and CDR2 SVGIG come from the germline V gene (reference sequence). CDR3 length equals 14 residues. V dropped 5 bases and J dropped 8 bases, with 18 bases sitting between them. The CDR3 is CAWGIRGAGEKLFF. The CDR3 nucleotides read TGTGCCTGGGGGATTCGGGGGGCAGGAGAAAAACTGTTTTTT.

This clone came up a few times. The V and J genes are TRBV6-5 and TRBJ1-5; 7 bases map to TRBD1. The germline CDR1 and CDR2 sequences are MNHEY and SVGAGI. The CDR3 has 14 amino acids. V dropped 5 bases and J dropped 3; count of bases not matched to a gene: 4. The CDR3, as DNA: TGTGCCAGCAGTAAGGACAGGCTCAATCAGCCCCAGCATTTT. As protein: CASSKDRLNQPQHF.